Below are 10 T cell receptor beta chains sequenced from a single sample in a study of blood T cell repertoires in COVID-19. Sequenced by immunoSEQ multiplex PCR; TCRdb stores in-frame clones only, minus some. The sample holds some 110,000 clones; approximately 78% are singletons and the top ten take 7% to 9.5%. The sample was peripheral blood. The receptors stem from a man aged 65 to 79 with acute or convalescent COVID-19.

The chain carries TRBV14 and TRBJ1-1; 7 bases are shared with TRBD1. This CDR3 is 15 amino acids long. Germline CDR1 is SGHDN and CDR2 is FVKESK. The V gene end was trimmed by 3 bases and the J gene end by 4 bases; junction bases not matched to a gene: 8. The CDR3 region is CASSQLGGLSTEAFF. As DNA, the CDR3 is TGTGCCAGCAGCCAGTTAGGGGGCCTCTCCACTGAAGCTTTCTTT.

CDR3 residues: CASSLYPTGQPQHF. CDR3 nucleotides: TGTGCCAGCAGCTTATACCCTACGGGGCAGCCCCAGCATTTT. The chain is built from TRBV7-8 and TRBJ1-5; no clear D gene. The CDR3 spans 14 residues. Trimming cost V 2 bases and J 7 bases, with 12 bases left between them. The V gene's germline CDR1 is SGHVS and CDR2 FQNEAQ.

This clone was counted once. The gene calls are TRBV19 and TRBJ2-7; 14 bases map to TRBD2. This CDR3 comprises 20 residues. Trimming removed 3 bases from V and 0 bases from J; junction bases left unmatched: 13. CDR1 is LNHDA and CDR2 is SQIVND in the germline V gene (reference sequence). Here the CDR3 DNA reads TGTGCCAGTAGTATTCTCGGGACTAGCGGGGGTATATTTAGCTCCTACGAGCAGTACTTC. This encodes CASSILGTSGGIFSSYEQYF.

This chain links TRBV5-1 with TRBJ2-3, with 10 bases identical to TRBD1. This CDR3 contains 15 residues. The germline V gene has CDR1 SGHRS and CDR2 YFSETQ. V gave up 5 bases and J gave up 4 bases; unmatched junction bases: 7. The CDR3 DNA reads as TGCGCCAGCAGGACAGGGGGCCGAGGCGCAGATACGCAGTATTTT. Translation: CASRTGGRGADTQYF.

The rearrangement joins TRBV12-3 or TRBV12-4 to TRBJ1-3; D uncertain. The CDR3 loop spans 13 amino acids. V lost 8 bases and J 4 bases, leaving 12 bases between the germline ends. As DNA, the CDR3 is TGTGCCAGCTGTCTTGCGGGGGGAAACACCATATATTTT. Translated: CASCLAGGNTIYF.

This clone was counted a few times. The rearrangement joins TRBV2 to TRBJ2-1; D might be TRBD2 (5 bases). V lost 4 bases and J lost 13, with 14 bases in between. This CDR3 is 12 amino acids long. Germline V lookup: CDR1 SNHLY, CDR2 FYNNEI. As DNA, the CDR3 is TGTGCCAGCAGTGCGGACTCGACGACACAGTTCTTC. It yields the protein CASSADSTTQFF.

This chain joins TRBV18 and TRBJ2-1; 7 nucleotides agree with TRBD1. The CDR3 totals 17 residues. V gave up 5 bases and J gave up 0 bases; unmatched junction bases: 10. CDR1 and CDR2 from the germline V gene are KGHSH and LQKENI. For the CDR3, the DNA is TGTGCCAGCTCAACCCGGACAGGCGGAAGCTCCTACAATGAGCAGTTCTTC. Its protein is CASSTRTGGSSYNEQFF.

The rearrangement joins TRBV28 to TRBJ2-5; D unclear. The CDR3 runs to 13 residues. With 5 bases removed from V and 1 base from J, the gap between germline ends came to 8 bases. Per the germline V gene, CDR1 is MDHEN and CDR2 is SYDVKM. CDR3 sequence: CASSTNFQETQYF. DNA for the CDR3: TGTGCCAGCAGTACGAACTTCCAAGAGACCCAGTACTTC. The variable domain in full, completed from reference TRBV28 and TRBJ2-5, reads DVKVTQSSRYLVKRTGEKVFLECVQDMDHENMFWYRQDPGLGLRLIYFSYDVKMKEKGDIPEGYSVSREKKERFSLILESASTNQTSMYLCASSTNFQETQYFGPGTRLLVL.

Comment on this clone: Other nucleotide sequences from this sample produce the same CDR3. The chain recombines TRBV5-1 with TRBJ2-5; D call uncertain. V lost 2 bases and J lost 2, with 10 bases in between. The germline V gene has CDR1 SGHRS and CDR2 YFSETQ. The CDR3 runs 14 residues. CDR3 sequence: CASSFGVIQETQYF. In DNA, the CDR3 is TGCGCCAGCAGCTTTGGAGTGATACAAGAGACCCAGTACTTC.

The V call is TRBV19, the J call TRBJ1-3; no definite D call. Trimming removed 8 bases from V and 0 bases from J, with 5 bases in between. The germline gives CDR1 LNHDA, CDR2 SQIVND (reference sequence). The CDR3 contains 12 residues. CDR3 region: CASSLSGNTIYF. The CDR3 DNA reads TGTGCCAGTTCCCTCTCTGGAAACACCATATATTTT.